The source of this TCR beta chain is a study of blood T cell repertoires in COVID-19. V lost 3 bases to trimming and J lost 4 bases; unmatched junction nucleotides: 4. There are 14 residues in the CDR3. Germline V gene sequence: CDR1 SGHNT, CDR2 YENEEA. Libraries were prepared by immunoSEQ multiplex PCR; TCRdb keeps only in-frame clonotypes and omits some of them. The sample has 95,000 to 150,000 clones; 80% to 90% are singletons. The V gene is TRBV11-3, the J gene TRBJ2-7, with 9 bases fitting TRBD1. The source material was peripheral blood. This sequence originates from a woman in her 50s with acute or convalescent COVID-19. CDR3 DNA: TGTGCCAGCAGCTTCGGGACAGGGACTTACGAGCAGTACTTC. Residues: CASSFGTGTYEQYF.